This entry lists 6 T cell receptor beta chains sequenced from one sample in a study of T cell responses to AZD1222 COVID-19 vaccine. Profiling relied on immunoSEQ multiplex PCR, and the TCRdb table lists in-frame clones only, not all of them. Of approximately 100,000 clones in the sample, approximately 90% are singletons; the top ten hold around 19%. The starting material was peripheral blood, obtained on day 0 of AZD1222 vaccination. These receptors originate from an adult in good health.

The genes are TRBV11-2 and TRBJ2-4; no reliable D call. The V gene's germline CDR1 is SGHAT and CDR2 FQNNGV. The CDR3 contains 16 residues. Trimming shortened V by 2 bases and J by 5 bases, and 16 bases separated the two germline ends. The CDR3 reads CASSLSGWYFENIQYF. The CDR3 DNA follows: TGTGCCAGCAGCTTATCCGGGTGGTATTTTGAAAACATTCAGTACTTC.

This chain links TRBV6-1 with TRBJ1-5; no definite D call. This CDR3 has 13 residues. V dropped 1 base and J dropped 7 bases, with 8 bases sitting between them. CDR1 is MNHNS, CDR2 SASEGT, per germline. The CDR3 DNA follows: TGTGCCAGCAGTGAAGGGTATGGCCAGCCCCAGCATTTT. The encoded protein is CASSEGYGQPQHF.

This clone was picked up a small number of times. The CDR3 sequence: CASSYFWTGNYGYTF. The DNA for the CDR3 is TGTGCCAGCAGTTACTTCTGGACAGGGAACTATGGCTACACCTTC. V usage is TRBV6-6 and J usage is TRBJ1-2; 8 nucleotides agree with TRBD1. Germline CDR1 MNHNY, CDR2 SVGAGI (reference sequence). This CDR3 has 15 amino acids. Trimming took 1 base from V and 2 from J; bases not matched to a gene: 3.

The gene calls are TRBV5-5 and TRBJ2-7; D is ambiguous. Germline V gene sequence: CDR1 SGHKS, CDR2 YYEKEE (reference sequence). V lost 0 bases to trimming and J lost 3 bases, with 16 bases between them. The CDR3 contains 16 residues. This CDR3 reads CASSLGASSGYYEQYF. As DNA, the CDR3 is TGTGCCAGCAGCTTGGGTGCCTCATCGGGCTACTACGAGCAGTACTTC.

V usage is TRBV6-5 and J usage is TRBJ2-5, with 8 nucleotides matching TRBD1. The CDR3 length is 13 residues. Per the germline V gene, CDR1 is MNHEY and CDR2 is SVGAGI. V was clipped by 6 bases and J by 4 bases; unmatched bases: 4. The CDR3 nucleotides are TGTGCCAGCAGGGACAGGGTAGGAGAGACCCAGTACTTC. This codes for CASRDRVGETQYF.

This chain uses TRBV5-1 with TRBJ1-4; TRBD1 aligns across 7 bases. The length of the CDR3 is 15 residues. Germline V gene lookup returns CDR1 SGHRS and CDR2 YFSETQ. After removal of 4 bases from V and 1 base from J, the junction contained 4 bases not matched to a gene. CDR3: CASSVNRGTNEKLFF. In DNA form, the CDR3 reads TGCGCCAGCAGCGTAAACAGGGGAACTAATGAAAAACTGTTTTTT.